This is a list of T cell receptor beta chains from one sample in a study of siplizumab effects on memory and regulatory T cells. TCRdb's table, derived via immunoSEQ multiplex PCR, lists solely in-frame clones and lacks some. This table holds about 100,000 clones, 94% found once. Sequenced sample: non-Treg CD4+ T cells sorted from blood. These TCRs come from a human donor in good health. CDR3s include the opening cysteine and the closing phenylalanine or tryptophan. Fields, in order: J gene, V gene, D gene, clone size, CDR3 protein, CDR3 DNA. The D gene is left open where the match is weak. Rows may omit the clone size; those that give it use once, few, many or a size class.

TRBJ2-5,TRBV18,TRBD1,-,CASSPRQGQETQYF,TGTGCCAGCTCACCCCGACAGGGACAAGAGACCCAGTACTTC
TRBJ2-5,TRBV7-3,-,-,CASSLNGVGTQYF,TGTGCCAGCAGCTTAAACGGGGTTGGGACCCAGTACTTC
TRBJ1-1,TRBV5-1,-,-,CASSLRGETEAFF,TGCGCCAGCAGCTTGCGGGGCGAGACTGAAGCTTTCTTT
TRBJ1-4,TRBV5-8,TRBD1,-,CASSLAGTGGPNEKLFF,TGTGCCAGCAGCTTGGCCGGGACAGGGGGACCTAATGAAAAACTGTTTTTT
TRBJ2-4,TRBV5-5,-,-,CASSLQGF,TGTGCCAGCAGCCTACAGGGATTC
TRBJ2-3,TRBV19,-,-,CASSMGGTDTQYF,TGTGCCAGTAGTATGGGGGGCACAGATACGCAGTATTTT
TRBJ2-7,TRBV19,-,-,CASSGGIHRYEQYF,TGTGCCAGTAGTGGCGGGATTCACCGGTACGAGCAGTACTTC
TRBJ2-1,TRBV5-1,TRBD1,-,CASRPTGVDEQFF,TGCGCCAGCAGGCCGACAGGGGTCGATGAGCAGTTCTTC
TRBJ2-5,TRBV19,-,once,CASSWGGETQYF,TGTGCCAGTAGTTGGGGTGGAGAGACCCAGTACTTC
TRBJ2-2,TRBV19,-,-,CASRRQVDTGELFF,TGTGCCAGCCGCCGGCAGGTCGACACCGGGGAGCTGTTTTTT
TRBJ1-5,TRBV4-2,TRBD1,-,CASSPGQGIWDQPQHF,TGTGCCAGCAGCCCCGGACAGGGAATATGGGATCAGCCCCAGCATTTT
TRBJ2-5,TRBV11-3,-,-,CASGRKTYQETQYF,TGTGCCAGCGGGAGGAAGACATACCAAGAGACCCAGTACTTC
TRBJ2-3,TRBV19,TRBD1,-,CASKTQGADTQYF,TGTGCCAGTAAAACGCAGGGGGCGGATACGCAGTATTTT
TRBJ2-3,TRBV7-3,TRBD2,-,CASSTGTSRDTQYF,TGTGCCAGCAGCACCGGGACTAGCAGAGATACGCAGTATTTT
TRBJ1-5,TRBV10-2,-,-,CASKTGNNQPQHF,TGCGCCAGCAAAACAGGTAACAATCAGCCCCAGCATTTT
TRBJ2-7,TRBV28,-,once,CASSRTGAPYEQYF,TGTGCCAGCAGCCGGACTGGGGCTCCCTACGAGCAGTACTTC
TRBJ1-1,TRBV30,-,once,CAWSRAVVGTEAFF,TGTGCCTGGAGCCGGGCCGTCGTCGGCACTGAAGCTTTCTTT
TRBJ1-6,TRBV7-8,-,-,CASSLTAQPLHF,TGTGCCAGCAGCCTGACAGCCCAACCCCTCCACTTT
TRBJ2-5,TRBV6-5,TRBD1,-,CASSPGQGDFETQYF,TGTGCCAGCAGTCCCGGACAGGGGGATTTTGAGACCCAGTACTTC
TRBJ2-3,TRBV11-3,TRBD2,-,CASSLLAGVADTQYF,TGTGCCAGCAGCTTGCTAGCGGGAGTCGCAGATACGCAGTATTTT
TRBJ2-2,TRBV28,TRBD1,-,CASRRTGGSGELFF,TGTGCCAGCAGAAGGACAGGGGGCTCCGGGGAGCTGTTTTTT
TRBJ1-5,TRBV18,-,-,CASSPDNQPQHF,TGTGCCAGCTCACCGGACAATCAGCCCCAGCATTTT
TRBJ2-3,TRBV25-1,-,-,CASSEWQGNTDTQYF,TGTGCCAGCAGTGAATGGCAGGGAAACACAGATACGCAGTATTTT
TRBJ2-1,TRBV6-1,TRBD2,-,CASSREAGGLNEQFF,TGTGCCAGCAGCAGGGAAGCGGGAGGGCTCAATGAGCAGTTCTTC